What follows are 6 T cell receptor beta chains derived from one specimen sequenced in a study of blood T cell repertoires in COVID-19. Assay: immunoSEQ multiplex PCR; the TCRdb copy retains only in-frame clones and omits some. The table lists hundreds of thousands of clones, 85% to 90% of them singletons. Sequencing was performed on PBMCs or T cells enriched from blood (not recorded which). Receptor source: a woman aged 50 to 65 who had recovered from COVID-19.

The chain has TRBV11-3 and TRBJ1-1; 7 bases fit TRBD1. V lost 3 bases to trimming and J lost 2 bases; unmatched junction nucleotides: 6. The CDR3 covers 15 residues. Looked up from germline, CDR1 is SGHNT and CDR2 is YENEEA. This CDR3 is CASSFLTGINTEAFF. In DNA, the CDR3 is TGTGCCAGCAGCTTCTTGACAGGGATAAACACTGAAGCTTTCTTT. Filled out from reference TRBV11-3 and TRBJ1-1, the complete variable domain reads EAGVVQSPRYKIIEKKQPVAFWCNPISGHNTLYWYLQNLGQGPELLIRYENEEAVDDSQLPKDRFSAERLKGVDSTLKIQPAELGDSAVYLCASSFLTGINTEAFFGQGTRLTVV.

The chain recombines TRBV9 with TRBJ1-2, with a possible D match to TRBD1 (6 bases). The CDR3 runs 14 residues. Germline V gene sequence: CDR1 SGDLS, CDR2 YYNGEE. V dropped 3 bases and J dropped 7 bases, with 16 bases sitting between them. DNA of the CDR3: TGTGCCAGCAGCGCGACTCCCGGGGGGCTTGGCTACACCTTC. It yields the protein CASSATPGGLGYTF.

Note on this clone: One junction end disagrees with the germline gene, perhaps due to a read error. The CDR3 region is CASTPGDSTSFNEQFF. In nucleotides, the CDR3 is TGCGCCAGCACCCCGGGGGATTCGACGTCCTTCAATGAGCAGTTCTTC. The rearrangement uses TRBV5-1 and TRBJ2-1, with TRBD2 as a possible D gene (6 bases). Germline CDR1 is SGHRS and CDR2 is YFSETQ. This CDR3 has 16 residues. Drawing the rest from reference TRBV5-1 and TRBJ2-1, the complete variable domain is KAGVTQTPRYLIKTRGQQVTLSCSPISGHRSVSWYQQTPGQGLQFLFEYFSETQRNKGNFPGRFSGRQFSNSRSEMNVSTLELGDSALYLCASTPGDSTSFNEQFFGPGTRLTVL.

The chain has TRBV7-8 and TRBJ1-3; D is uncertain. Trimming cost V 1 base and J 3 bases, with 4 bases left between them. CDR3 size: 13 residues. From germline, CDR1 is SGHVS and CDR2 FQNEAQ. CDR3: CASSLGLGNTIYF. The DNA for the CDR3 is TGTGCCAGCAGCTTAGGGCTTGGAAACACCATATATTTT.

This clone showed up just a few times. The chain is built from TRBV19 and TRBJ1-5; tentative D call: TRBD1 (6 bases). Trimming shortened V by 4 bases and J by 4 bases, and 14 bases separated the two germline ends. The CDR3 covers 15 residues. Germline CDR1 and CDR2: LNHDA and SQIVND (reference sequence). This CDR3 reads CASSTSQGQNQPQHF. The CDR3 DNA follows: TGTGCCAGTAGTACATCGCAGGGGCAGAATCAGCCCCAGCATTTT.

CDR3 sequence (DNA): TGTGCCAGCAGCTTAGGAGGGAGCAATGAGCAGTTCTTC. Its protein product is CASSLGGSNEQFF. J is TRBJ2-1 and V is TRBV7-9; a weak D match, TRBD2 (5 bases). V lost 1 base and J 6 bases, leaving 7 bases between the germline ends. Looked up from germline, CDR1 is SEHNR and CDR2 is FQNEAQ (reference sequence). The CDR3 totals 13 residues.